This TCR beta chain was identified in a study of blood T cells in healthy people across ages. About this clonotype: As yet, its antigen is unknown.

Donors were healthy Caucasian individuals from Russia aged roughly 6 to 95. CDR1 is SEHNR and CDR2 is FQNEAQ in the germline V gene (reference sequence). V was pared by 5 bases and J by 5 bases, with 15 bases between. The CDR3 is 14 residues long. Combining a sample-barcoded 5' primer with a J-beta primer mix, a second PCR ran for about 6 to 12 cycles. A single record per CDR3 protein comes from TCRdb applying MiXCR to the 5' RACE reads. The sample yields about a million distinct CDR3 sequences, roughly two fifths seen once. Notes on the study in general: The long-lived group displayed more naive CD4+ cells, plus higher diversity, than the aged donors did. TCR beta diversity per million T cells fell roughly linearly with age.

The sequenced material came from blood. The V gene is TRBV7-9, the J gene TRBJ1-2; tentative D call: TRBD1 (5 bases). The origin of this receptor is a man between 18 and 35 years old in good health. The CDR3 nucleotides are TGTGCCAGCAGCCTGGGACGGCCGACATATGGCTACACCTTC. Translating gives CASSLGRPTYGYTF.